This T cell receptor beta chain was recovered during a study of T-cell reconstitution after alpha-beta-depleted transplantation in children (TCRdb year 2016). Describing the broader study: T-cell immune reconstitution after TCRalphabeta/CD19-depleted allogeneic hematopoietic cell transplantation in children was quantitatively tracked in the study by means of TCR repertoire profiling.

About this clonotype: This clone's antigen is unknown. A read error may explain this, as a much larger clone is one base away.

Study-level results and caveats: The apparently early recovery of alphabetaT-cell counts about two months after transplant reportedly depended on only several hundred rapidly expanded clones that came from non-depleted graft cells. Hyperexpanded clone frequencies declined over subsequent months; after one year, T-cell counts and TCRbeta diversity were mostly attributed to newly produced T cells. In some patients, high TCRbeta diversity at day 60 was attributed to recipient T cells and intrathymic progenitors that had survived conditioning.

CDR1 and CDR2, per the germline V gene, are SGDLS and YYNGEE. Measured from the cysteine to the phenylalanine, the CDR3 is 15 residues long. Solely the CDR3 DNA is kept, with 45 bases framed from the first base. Interpreted using the paper, the treatment or condition label stands for: allogeneic hematopoietic cell transplantation with graft depleted of TCRalphabeta T cells and CD19 B cells. The transplant recipients were children given TCRalphabeta/CD19-depleted allogeneic hematopoietic cell grafts. Libraries were constructed by PCR. Sequencing used an Illumina HiSeq 2500. Molecular barcoding was employed in the preparation of TCR libraries, with unique molecular identifiers being used to normalize TCRbeta repertoire quantification. The raw public reads went through TCRdb reprocessing: fastp at Q25, MiXCR clone calling, in-frame beta chains kept. Identical CDR3 proteins give one entry, which carries the most common genes and DNA. The sample data list 200,000 or so distinct CDR3 sequences, and roughly 6% of these were observed just once. The ten most abundant clones make up 4.5% to 5.5% of the sample.

The origin of this receptor is a girl under two years old with combined immunodeficiency, due to receive a stem cell transplant. The specimen comprised PBMCs, sampled before TCRalphabeta/CD19-depleted stem cell transplant. The chain is encoded by TRBV9 joined to TRBJ2-1; 11 middle bases align to TRBD2. The nucleotides read TGTGCCAGCGGCGTACTAGCGGGGGTACACAATGAGCAGTTCTTC. It specifies CASGVLAGVHNEQFF.